Here is one T cell receptor (beta chain) with its context. No antigen is known for it. Base qualities are not at hand, and no much larger clone is one base apart. Synthetic TCR analog templates were spiked into each PCR so that absolute template abundance could be estimated from read counts. The immunoSEQ assay was used to amplify TCRbeta CDR3 regions from genomic DNA with bias-controlled V and J gene primers. Sequencing of rearranged TCRbeta segments was done at approximately 20X coverage. Processing in the source paper ran as follows. Clustering was used to correct sequencing errors, and CDR3s were annotated against IMGT to assign V, D and J genes. Only productive TCRbeta rearrangements were used in downstream analyses, excluding out-of-frame or stop-codon sequences. Clonality was calculated as one minus the Shannon entropy normalized by the log of the number of unique productive sequences. Clones differing between time points or between blood and tumor were identified using Fisher's exact test with Benjamini-Hochberg correction, with an adjusted p below 0.01 applied as the threshold. TCRdb stores this immuneACCESS table with in-frame sequences only. Part of the clones is absent; in the studies checked, under half of the shortfall reflects unresolved V genes, and no reason is known for the rest. V and J calls plus clone size are reproduced from that table; the DNA served to infer D and trimming. In this sample the table shows 65,000 to 80,000 clones, roughly 80% of which occur a single time. The ten biggest clones cover 4.7% of the sample.

The record originates from a study of PD-L1 blockade in urothelial cancer (TCRdb year 2017). As for the study more broadly: Every patient began therapy at some point between 2013 and 2015 and was given atezolizumab 1,200 mg intravenously every 3 weeks. About 85% of the 29 patients were males with bladder-origin urothelial cancer, and about 60% of the 29 reported a prior smoking history. Patients had an ECOG performance status of 0 or 1 and had received between 0 and 3 prior chemotherapy regimens. Blood samples were analyzed 3 weeks after the start of treatment (second dose) and 6 weeks after the start of treatment. Blood samples yielded a median of around 130,000 T cells and more than 80,000 unique TCRs, with median clonality 0.080. An exploratory multi-omic analysis was conducted of the somatic, immune and clinical correlates of response to PD-L1 blockade with atezolizumab in urothelial cancer. TCR sequencing covered pretreatment tumor samples and matched, serially collected peripheral blood taken before and after atezolizumab treatment. Durable clinical benefit was defined as a progression-free survival longer than 6 months, and TCR features were additionally tested against progression-free survival and overall survival. Whole exome sequencing and RNA sequencing of pretreatment tumors were performed alongside TCR sequencing in the same patients. Durable clinical benefit was achieved by nine patients but not by the remaining 20. Some 29 patients had pretreatment blood TCR-seq, about 25 had at least one posttreatment blood collection, and about 25 had tumor TCR-seq. The full study reports these points: A pretreatment peripheral blood TCR clonality below the median was linked to improved progression-free and overall survival. Among patients with durable benefit, tumor-associated TCR clones showed greater expansion in peripheral blood 3 weeks after treatment started (n of about 21, p = 0.022). Because of the small sample size (n ≈ 27) and the many exploratory analyses performed, the results are intended to be regarded as hypothesis-generating.

At the junction V is shortened by 2 bases and J by 4 bases; bases outside the gene matches: 0. CDR1 and CDR2 are drawn from the germline V gene: SGHTA, FQGTGA. From the cysteine up to the phenylalanine, the CDR3 has a length of 15 residues. The read is trimmed to its CDR3 DNA, 45 bases read in frame from base 1. The cohort comprised about 30 patients with locally advanced or metastatic urothelial carcinoma treated at Memorial Sloan Kettering on a trial protocol. Peripheral blood mononuclear cells were collected pretreatment and during treatment, at between 1 and 8 total time points per patient. The Qiagen DNeasy Blood extraction kit was used to purify genomic DNA from total PBMCs and tumor samples. Collected pretreatment and during treatment, PBMCs were isolated and stored as previously described.

This sample comprised PBMCs, obtained around atezolizumab (anti-PD-L1) treatment. The sequence derives from a man between 65 and 85 years old with urothelial cancer. In this chain, TRBV7-3 is recombined with TRBJ2-1; TRBD2 lines up with 12 middle nucleotides. The nucleotide sequence reads TGTGCCAGCAGCTTACTAGCGGGAGGGTACAATGAGCAGTTCTTC. Translation gives CASSLLAGGYNEQFF. Joined to the reference TRBV7-3 and TRBJ2-1 proteins, this CDR3 gives the full variable domain: GAGVSQTPSNKVTEKGKYVELRCDPISGHTALYWYRQSLGQGPEFLIYFQGTGAADDSGLPNDRFFAVRPEGSVSTLKIQRTERGDSAVYLCASSLLAGGYNEQFFGPGTRLTVL.